The 27 T cell receptor beta chains below were found in one sample sequenced in a study of shared clonotypes between healthy human individuals (dated by TCRdb to 2018 to 2021). Libraries were made using the immunoSEQ multiplex PCR assay. The immuneACCESS repertoire file appears here via TCRdb, limited to in-frame rearrangements. These files lack a portion of the clones; in checked studies, under half of the deficit traces to unresolved V genes, and the cause of the others is not known. This sample is represented by roughly 2 million clones; 85% to 95% of them were singletons. In total, the top ten clones hold 0.13% of the sample. Material for sequencing was naive CD4+ T cells sorted from blood. The cell subset or site label on this specimen signifies: CD45RA+ positively selected. Source of these receptors: a man aged 18-30 years in good health.

This chain connects TRBV19 to TRBJ1-3; the D is unclear. The CDR3 runs 14 residues. The V end was cut by 6 bases, the J end by 4 bases, with 13 bases between. Germline V lookup: CDR1 LNHDA, CDR2 SQIVND (reference sequence). DNA for the CDR3: TGTGCCAGTAGGGCCCAAGGAAGCGGAAACACCATATATTTT. It encodes CASRAQGSGNTIYF.

This rearrangement joins TRBV18 to TRBJ2-4; D is possibly TRBD1 (5 bases). From germline, CDR1 is KGHSH and CDR2 LQKENI. This CDR3 spans 14 amino acids. The V and J ends lost 1 base and 1 base respectively, with 5 bases between them. The CDR3, as DNA: TGTGCCAGCTCACCACGGGGCGCCAAAAACATTCAGTACTTC. It translates to CASSPRGAKNIQYF.

The chain recombines TRBV6-1 with TRBJ1-6; D remains unclear. Germline V lookup: CDR1 MNHNS, CDR2 SASEGT. V was cut by 7 bases and J by 14 bases, with 18 bases left in between. The CDR3 covers 13 residues. This CDR3 reads CASTQEDGVSLHF. Here the CDR3 DNA reads TGTGCCAGCACCCAAGAGGATGGGGTCTCCCTCCACTTT.

This clone was seen just once. The rearrangement uses TRBV27 and TRBJ2-3; the D is unclear. The germline gives CDR1 MNHEY, CDR2 SMNVEV (reference sequence). V was trimmed by 5 bases and J by 1 base, leaving 7 bases between them. The CDR3 consists of 13 residues. The CDR3 region is CASSIGGTDTQYF. The CDR3 DNA reads TGTGCCAGCAGTATCGGAGGCACAGATACGCAGTATTTT.

The CDR3, as DNA: TGTGCCAGTTCCTCGTGGGGGCTAGCGGAATACGAGCAGTACTTC. Translating gives CASSSWGLAEYEQYF. The chain combines TRBV19 with TRBJ2-7; TRBD2 is a possible D gene (7 bases). This CDR3 has 15 amino acids. Trimming took 8 bases from V and 4 from J, leaving 21 bases between them. Germline CDR1 and CDR2: LNHDA and SQIVND (reference sequence). Combining the CDR3 with reference TRBV19 and TRBJ2-7 gives the whole variable domain DGGITQSPKYLFRKEGQNVTLSCEQNLNHDAMYWYRQDPGQGLRLIYYSQIVNDFQKGDIAEGYSVSREKKESFPLTVTSAQKNPTAFYLCASSSWGLAEYEQYFGPGTRLTVT.

This clone was detected once. The sample carries other DNA sequences with the same CDR3. The V call is TRBV28, the J call TRBJ1-5, with a tentative D call TRBD1 (5 bases). This CDR3 has 15 residues. V was clipped by 2 bases and J by 0 bases, with 8 bases between them. The germline V gene encodes CDR1 MDHEN and CDR2 SYDVKM. For the CDR3, the DNA is TGTGCCAGCAGTTTAGCAGGGCTTAGCAATCAGCCCCAGCATTTT. This sequence encodes CASSLAGLSNQPQHF.

The gene calls are TRBV6-1 and TRBJ2-2, with a weak D call TRBD2 (6 bases). The CDR3 runs 14 residues. The V gene's germline CDR1 is MNHNS and CDR2 SASEGT. V was clipped by 6 bases and J by 4 bases, with 12 bases between them. The CDR3 DNA reads as TGTGCCAGCAGGGGGGACTCCTCCACCGGGGAGCTGTTTTTT. Protein: CASRGDSSTGELFF.

The V gene is TRBV5-6, the J gene TRBJ2-3; D possibly corresponds to TRBD2 (5 bases). The germline V gene encodes CDR1 SGHDT and CDR2 YYEEEE. The CDR3 sequence is 14 residues long. Trimming took 6 bases from V and 2 from J, leaving 13 bases between them. CDR3: CASTGNSLTDTQYF. CDR3 DNA sequence: TGTGCCAGCACGGGGAACAGCCTCACAGATACGCAGTATTTT.

In this sample, this clone turned up many times. Other DNA sequences in this specimen translate into the identical CDR3. The chain has TRBV30 and TRBJ1-2; a weak D match, TRBD1 (5 bases). The CDR3 has 14 amino acids. V lost 1 base to trimming and J lost 3 bases, with 12 bases between them. Germline V gene lookup returns CDR1 GTSNPN and CDR2 SVGIG (reference sequence). DNA for the CDR3: TGTGCCTGGAGTGATTTCGACAGCGACTATGGCTACACCTTC. This encodes CAWSDFDSDYGYTF. Full variable domain (remainder filled in from reference TRBV30 and TRBJ1-2): SQTIHQWPATLVQPVGSPLSLECTVEGTSNPNLYWYRQAAGRGLQLLFYSVGIGQISSEVPQNLSASRPQDRQFILSSKKLLLSDSGFYLCAWSDFDSDYGYTFGSGTRLTVV.

The chain carries TRBV18 and TRBJ2-1; 11 nucleotides align to TRBD2. CDR1 KGHSH and CDR2 LQKENI come from the germline V gene. V gave up 6 bases and J gave up 4 bases; unmatched junction bases: 11. This CDR3 is built from 17 residues. For the CDR3, the DNA is TGTGCCAGCTCGCCCAGGGCTAGCGGGGGGCCTTACAATGAGCAGTTCTTC. Its protein product is CASSPRASGGPYNEQFF.

V gene TRBV28 combines with J gene TRBJ2-3; D gene unclear. Between the trimmed V and J ends, which lost 5 bases and 7 bases, there was a span of 7 bases. CDR3 length equals 11 residues. Germline V lookup: CDR1 MDHEN, CDR2 SYDVKM. CDR3 sequence reads: CASSTSYTQYF. CDR3 in DNA: TGTGCCAGCAGTACGTCCTATACGCAGTATTTT. The full variable domain, in which reference TRBV28 and TRBJ2-3 provide the parts outside the CDR3, is DVKVTQSSRYLVKRTGEKVFLECVQDMDHENMFWYRQDPGLGLRLIYFSYDVKMKEKGDIPEGYSVSREKKERFSLILESASTNQTSMYLCASSTSYTQYFGPGTRLTVL.

Details on this clone: The sample contains more than one DNA sequence encoding this CDR3. The J gene is TRBJ2-1, the V gene TRBV18; perhaps TRBD2 as D (6 bases). Trimming removed 3 bases from V and 6 bases from J, with 9 bases in between. The germline V gene has CDR1 KGHSH and CDR2 LQKENI. CDR3 length: 13 amino acids. The chain's CDR3 is CASSPLGGNEQFF. The CDR3 DNA follows: TGTGCCAGCTCACCGCTGGGGGGCAATGAGCAGTTCTTC.

The rearrangement uses TRBV15 and TRBJ2-7; D is unclear. CDR1 is LNHNV and CDR2 is YYDKDF in the germline V gene (reference sequence). V was pared by 4 bases and J by 11 bases, with 21 bases between. The CDR3 is 14 amino acids. CDR3 sequence reads: CATSNGGSGAKEYF. As DNA, the CDR3 is TGTGCCACCAGCAATGGCGGATCTGGAGCCAAAGAGTACTTC.

J is TRBJ1-3 and V is TRBV19; D is unresolved. The CDR3 sequence is 15 residues long. CDR1 is LNHDA and CDR2 is SQIVND in the germline V gene (reference sequence). V was clipped by 3 bases and J by 0 bases, with 9 bases between them. In DNA form, the CDR3 reads TGTGCCAGTAGTATCTACGTTGGCTCTGGAAACACCATATATTTT. Translation: CASSIYVGSGNTIYF.

The chain links TRBV27 to TRBJ1-2, with 8 bases aligning to TRBD1. The CDR3 runs to 14 residues. Germline CDR1 and CDR2: MNHEY and SMNVEV (reference sequence). J gave up 7 bases and V 3 bases, and 7 bases lay outside the gene matches. The CDR3 loop is CASSFRTGQGGYTF. CDR3 coding DNA: TGTGCCAGCAGTTTTCGGACAGGGCAGGGTGGCTACACCTTC.

CDR3 sequence reads: CASSPDPGGNQPQHF. In nucleotides, the CDR3 is TGTGCCAGCAGCCCCGACCCCGGAGGCAATCAGCCCCAGCATTTT. The rearrangement uses TRBV7-9 and TRBJ1-5; the D is unclear. This CDR3 spans 15 amino acids. Germline values: CDR1 SEHNR, CDR2 FQNEAQ (reference sequence). The ends were cut back, 5 bases at V and 2 bases at J, with 13 bases in the middle.

The genes are TRBV27 and TRBJ2-1; the match to TRBD1 covers 8 bases. The CDR3 has 13 amino acids. V shed 4 bases, J shed 7 bases, and the junction held 3 bases outside the gene matches. Germline assignment: CDR1 MNHEY and CDR2 SMNVEV (reference sequence). The CDR3 region has the DNA TGTGCCAGCAGTTCGGACAGGGATAATGAGCAGTTCTTC. It yields the protein CASSSDRDNEQFF.

Details on this clone: The sample contains more than one DNA sequence encoding this CDR3. The rearrangement links TRBV28 to TRBJ2-7; 9 bases line up with TRBD1. Losses at the gene ends were 6 bases for V and 6 bases for J; bases not matched to a gene: 6. In germline, CDR1 is MDHEN, CDR2 SYDVKM. This CDR3 is 13 amino acids long. This CDR3 reads CASRPGQGGEQYF. DNA for the CDR3: TGTGCCAGCAGGCCGGGACAGGGCGGCGAGCAGTACTTC.

This chain connects TRBV4-1 to TRBJ1-3; no definite D call. This CDR3 has 15 amino acids. Germline CDR1 reads MGHRA; CDR2 reads YSYEKL. V was pared by 2 bases and J by 0 bases, with 8 bases between. The CDR3 is CASSQSGRSGNTIYF. In DNA, the CDR3 is TGCGCCAGCAGCCAAAGTGGCCGCTCTGGAAACACCATATATTTT.

Notes on this clone: Other DNA sequences in this sample translate to the same CDR3. The chain combines TRBV5-1 with TRBJ2-3; tentative D call: TRBD2 (6 bases). The V end was cut by 4 bases, the J end by 0 bases, with 9 bases between. Germline CDR1 is SGHRS and CDR2 is YFSETQ. The CDR3 is made up of 14 amino acids. CDR3 residues: CASSIGGSTDTQYF. The CDR3 DNA sequence: TGCGCCAGCAGCATCGGGGGAAGCACAGATACGCAGTATTTT.

CDR3 loop: CASSPGTGGSETQYF. The CDR3 region has the DNA TGTGCCAGCAGCCCCGGGACAGGGGGCTCGGAGACCCAGTACTTC. V is TRBV5-4 and J is TRBJ2-5; 12 nucleotides match TRBD1. V lost 4 bases and J lost 5; bases outside the gene matches: 6. The CDR3 consists of 15 residues. The germline V gene encodes CDR1 SGHNT and CDR2 YYREEE (reference sequence).

The chain combines TRBV25-1 with TRBJ2-7; D call uncertain. V was pared by 6 bases and J by 7 bases, with 10 bases between. This CDR3 comprises 11 residues. Germline V gene lookup returns CDR1 MGHDK and CDR2 SYGVNS. The CDR3 bases are TGTGCCAGCAGGGATCAGAGGGAGCAGTACTTC. Its protein is CASRDQREQYF.

The CDR3 coding sequence is TGTGCCTGGATAAGGGACAGGCCCCGCGAGCAGTACTTC. The encoded protein is CAWIRDRPREQYF. The chain has TRBV30 and TRBJ2-7, with 8 bases matching TRBD1. Trimming cost V 4 bases and J 6 bases; bases outside gene matches: 8. The CDR3 runs to 13 residues. In germline, CDR1 is GTSNPN, CDR2 SVGIG (reference sequence).

This clone was recorded only once. This sequence joins TRBV2 and TRBJ1-6; TRBD1 agrees at 7 bases. CDR1 is SNHLY and CDR2 is FYNNEI in the germline V gene. The CDR3 contains 15 residues. V gave up 7 bases and J gave up 3 bases; unmatched junction bases: 6. The CDR3 spells CASTLGDSYNSPLHF. The CDR3 DNA reads TGTGCCAGCACCCTGGGGGACAGCTATAATTCACCCCTCCACTTT.

The chain employs TRBV6-6 and TRBJ2-5, with 9 bases matching TRBD2. The ends lost 3 bases at V and 5 bases at J; junction bases unmatched: 7. Germline V gene sequence: CDR1 MNHNY, CDR2 SVGAGI (reference sequence). The CDR3 runs to 15 residues. CDR3 DNA sequence: TGTGCCAGCAGTTATAAGGGGGCGGGAGGGGAGACCCAGTACTTC. Residues: CASSYKGAGGETQYF.

This CDR3 is CAWSQGRKVNEQFF. The DNA of the CDR3 is TGTGCCTGGTCACAGGGAAGGAAGGTCAATGAGCAGTTCTTC. The chain couples TRBV30 to TRBJ2-1, with D perhaps TRBD1 (6 bases). Looked up from germline, CDR1 is GTSNPN and CDR2 is SVGIG (reference sequence). The CDR3 is 14 amino acids. V was clipped by 5 bases and J by 6 bases, with 17 bases between them.

V gene TRBV30 combines with J gene TRBJ1-5, with D possibly TRBD1 on 5 matching bases. The CDR3 runs to 15 residues. The V end lost 0 bases, the J end lost 6 bases, and 15 bases lay between the germline ends. Germline CDR1 and CDR2: GTSNPN and SVGIG (reference sequence). CDR3 protein: CAWSVDGRAGQPQHF. The CDR3 DNA follows: TGTGCCTGGAGTGTAGACGGCAGGGCGGGTCAGCCCCAGCATTTT. Full variable domain (remainder filled in from reference TRBV30 and TRBJ1-5): SQTIHQWPATLVQPVGSPLSLECTVEGTSNPNLYWYRQAAGRGLQLLFYSVGIGQISSEVPQNLSASRPQDRQFILSSKKLLLSDSGFYLCAWSVDGRAGQPQHFGDGTRLSIL.